The clone carrying this TCR beta chain was counted at least ten times. Researchers used genomic DNA as the template to profile TCR beta VDJ and CDR3. TCRdb used MiXCR to reprocess the reads, holding one entry per CDR3 protein. The sample contains over 150,000 distinct CDR3 sequences, roughly 50% of which appear only once. This record belongs to a study of CD8+CD57+ T cells in acquired aplastic anemia. In the study overall: Isolated CD4+ and CD8+ cells, once sorted, yielded DNA averaging around 3 ug.

Trimming took off 0 bases at V and 0 bases at J, with 12 bases between the two ends. The V gene's germline CDR1 is MNHEY and CDR2 SVGAGI. CDR3 size: 16 residues. Individuals selected for sequencing had exhibited CD8+CD57+ cell expansion on flow cytometry. Acquired aplastic anemia of severe grade affected all patients. No therapy was given to patients before blood sampling. Sequences were obtained from sorted CD4+, CD8+, or CD8+CD57+ T cells (not recorded which) from PBMCs. This sequence joins TRBV6-5 and TRBJ2-7; possibly TRBD2 for D (7 bases). The receptor comes from a human donor with aplastic anemia. DNA of the CDR3: TGTGCCAGCAGTTACTCGGGGGGGCAGCGCTCCTACGAGCAGTACTTC. Protein: CASSYSGGQRSYEQYF.